The clone carrying this T cell receptor beta chain was counted many times. Its target is unknown. This specimen comes from a study of T cell repertoires in cytomegalovirus infection. Study summary: Through public TCR beta signatures, both CMV infection and matching HLA type were indicated. Study-wide findings and caveats: Cumulative public TCR beta family frequency identified CMV carriers with the relevant HLA. HLA-C-restricted CMV clonotypes gave the most frequent clonotype in two of eight donors.

Each CDR3 protein gets one entry after TCRdb re-called the reads with MiXCR. The sample shows hundreds of thousands of distinct CDR3 sequences, 24% of them seen only once. The CDR3 has 14 amino acids. Trimming took off 5 bases at V and 7 bases at J, with 14 bases between the two ends. Germline V gives CDR1 SGHVS, CDR2 FNYEAQ. V gene TRBV7-6 combines with J gene TRBJ2-2, with D perhaps TRBD2 (6 bases). The material sequenced was CD8+ T cells from PBMCs. This sequence was found in a human donor in good health (CMV status not recorded). Some clones in this sample may be carry-over from other donors' samples. CDR3 loop: CASSRWDLDGELFF. CDR3 nucleotides: TGTGCCAGCAGCCGATGGGACTTGGACGGGGAGCTGTTTTTT. The whole variable domain, filled in from reference TRBV7-6 and TRBJ2-2, reads GAGVSQSPRYKVTKRGQDVALRCDPISGHVSLYWYRQALGQGPEFLTYFNYEAQQDKSGLPNDRFSAERPEGSISTLTIQRTEQRDSAMYRCASSRWDLDGELFFGEGSRLTVL.